The present T cell receptor (beta chain) was sequenced within a study of neurological immune-mediated disorders. In this sample, this clonotype turned up many times. Its target is not known. Preparation of the unsorted libraries drew on 2 million PBMCs stored at -80 C. Whole-study results and caveats: Because no CDR3 amino acid sequences were shared across subjects by expanded clones, private repertoires were suggested in all groups.

TCRdb re-derived calls from the 5' RACE reads in MiXCR, one entry per CDR3 protein. Of under 60,000 distinct CDR3 sequences listed, approximately 3.3% are singletons. This clonotype originated in a man aged 40-55 years with multiple sclerosis. Sequencing used PBMCs.

The CDR3 here is CASSLGRDILYF. The CDR3 DNA reads TGTGCCAGCAGCTTAGGGCGGGACATCCTATATTTT. This rearrangement joins TRBV7-6 to TRBJ1-3; TRBD1 might be the D (6 bases). CDR3 length equals 12 residues. V was trimmed by 1 base and J by 14 bases, leaving 12 bases between them. Germline V CDR1 and CDR2: SGHVS, FNYEAQ. The full variable domain, completed using reference TRBV7-6 and TRBJ1-3, is GAGVSQSPRYKVTKRGQDVALRCDPISGHVSLYWYRQALGQGPEFLTYFNYEAQQDKSGLPNDRFSAERPEGSISTLTIQRTEQRDSAMYRCASSLGRDILYFGEGSWLTVV.